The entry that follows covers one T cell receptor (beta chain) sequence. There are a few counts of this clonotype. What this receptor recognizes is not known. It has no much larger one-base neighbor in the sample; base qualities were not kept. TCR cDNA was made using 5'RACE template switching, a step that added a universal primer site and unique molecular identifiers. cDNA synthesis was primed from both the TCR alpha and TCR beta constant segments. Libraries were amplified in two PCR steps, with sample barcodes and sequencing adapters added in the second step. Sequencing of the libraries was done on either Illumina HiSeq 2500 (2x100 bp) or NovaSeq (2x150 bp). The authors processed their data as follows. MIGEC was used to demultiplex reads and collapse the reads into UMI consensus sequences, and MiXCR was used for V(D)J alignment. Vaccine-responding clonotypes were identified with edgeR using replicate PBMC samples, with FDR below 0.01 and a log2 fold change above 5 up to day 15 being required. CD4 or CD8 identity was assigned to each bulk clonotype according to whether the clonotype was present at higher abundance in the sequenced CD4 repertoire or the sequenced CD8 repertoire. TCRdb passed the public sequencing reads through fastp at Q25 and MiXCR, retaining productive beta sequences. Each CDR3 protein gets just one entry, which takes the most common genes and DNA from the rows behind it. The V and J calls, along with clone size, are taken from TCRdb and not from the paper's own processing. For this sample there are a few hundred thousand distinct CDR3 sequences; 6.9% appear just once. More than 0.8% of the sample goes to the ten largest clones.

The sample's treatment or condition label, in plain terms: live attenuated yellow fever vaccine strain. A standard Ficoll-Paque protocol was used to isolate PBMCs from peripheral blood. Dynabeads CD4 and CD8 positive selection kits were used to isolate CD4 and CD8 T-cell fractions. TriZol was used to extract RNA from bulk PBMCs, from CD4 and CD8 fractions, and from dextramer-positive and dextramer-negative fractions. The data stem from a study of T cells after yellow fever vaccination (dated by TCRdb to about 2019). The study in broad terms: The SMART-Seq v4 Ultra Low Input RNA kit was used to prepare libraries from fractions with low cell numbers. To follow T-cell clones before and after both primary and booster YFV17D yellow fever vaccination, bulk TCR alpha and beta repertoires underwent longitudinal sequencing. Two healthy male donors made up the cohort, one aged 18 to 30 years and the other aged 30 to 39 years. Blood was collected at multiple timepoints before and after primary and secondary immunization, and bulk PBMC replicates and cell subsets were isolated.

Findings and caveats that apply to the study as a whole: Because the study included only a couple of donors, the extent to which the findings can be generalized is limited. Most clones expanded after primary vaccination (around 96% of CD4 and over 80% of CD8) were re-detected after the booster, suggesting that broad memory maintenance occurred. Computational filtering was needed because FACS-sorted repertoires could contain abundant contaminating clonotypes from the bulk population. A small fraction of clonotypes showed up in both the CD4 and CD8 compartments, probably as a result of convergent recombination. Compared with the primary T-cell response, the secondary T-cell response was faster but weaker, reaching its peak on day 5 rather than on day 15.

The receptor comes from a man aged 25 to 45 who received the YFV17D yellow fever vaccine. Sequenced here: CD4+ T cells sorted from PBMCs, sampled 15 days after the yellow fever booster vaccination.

CDR3 loop: CASSLAGQPNEKLFF. The DNA reads as follows: TGCGCCAGCAGCTTGGCCGGGCAGCCCAATGAAAAACTGTTTTTT. The rearrangement combines TRBV5-1 with TRBJ1-4; the D gene is unclear. Trimming removed 0 bases from V and 5 bases from J, leaving 11 bases between the germline ends. From cysteine to phenylalanine, the CDR3 is 15 amino acids long. CDR3 DNA is the only sequence kept; it has 45 bases, read in frame from the first base. Taken from the germline V gene, the CDR1 and CDR2 loops are SGHRS and YFSETQ.